The T cell receptor beta chain under discussion was sequenced for a study of T-cell memory formation after mild COVID-19. Study-wide background: TCR clusters were mostly confined to one donor each.

5'RACE primed from the constant segment yielded TCR alpha and TCR beta cDNA libraries bearing sample barcodes and UMIs. In TCRdb, the 5' RACE reads were re-called with MiXCR into one record per CDR3 protein. The sample records around 150,000 distinct CDR3 sequences, roughly 11% being singletons. This clonotype showed up just a few times. The antigen remains unidentified. Germline V gene sequence: CDR1 DFQATT, CDR2 SNEGSKA (reference sequence). The V and J ends lost 5 bases and 3 bases respectively, with 11 bases between them. The CDR3 contains 12 residues. Overall study results and limits: Cross-reactive memory apparently joined, as some responding clones appeared in pre-infection memory.

The genes are TRBV20-1 and TRBJ2-7; D remains ambiguous. This TCR was sampled from a man aged 18 to 29 who had mild COVID-19 (a few samples of this study predate the infection). Cell type and time point are not known. The sample comprised PBMCs or a T cell subset sorted from them (not recorded which). CDR3 nucleotide sequence: TGCAGTGCTCCTGGACCGATCTACGAGCAGTACTTC. Translated: CSAPGPIYEQYF.